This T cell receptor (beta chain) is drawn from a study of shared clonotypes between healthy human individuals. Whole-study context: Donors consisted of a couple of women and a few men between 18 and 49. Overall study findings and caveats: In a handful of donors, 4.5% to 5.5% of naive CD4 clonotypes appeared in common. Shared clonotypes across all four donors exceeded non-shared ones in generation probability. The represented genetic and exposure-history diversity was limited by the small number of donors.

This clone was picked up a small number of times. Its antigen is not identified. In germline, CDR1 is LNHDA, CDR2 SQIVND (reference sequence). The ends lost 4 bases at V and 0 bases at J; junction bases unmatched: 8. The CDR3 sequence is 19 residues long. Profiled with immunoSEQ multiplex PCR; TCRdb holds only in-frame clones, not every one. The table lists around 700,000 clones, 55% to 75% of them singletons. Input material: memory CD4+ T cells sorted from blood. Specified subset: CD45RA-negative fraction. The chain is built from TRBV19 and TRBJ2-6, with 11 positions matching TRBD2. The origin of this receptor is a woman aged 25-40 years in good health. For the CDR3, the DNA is TGTGCCAGTAGTAGGTCTAGCGGGAGGACCTTCTCTGGGGCCAACGTCCTGACTTTC. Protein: CASSRSSGRTFSGANVLTF.